A selection of T cell receptor beta chains follows, all from one sample in a study of blood T cell repertoires in COVID-19. Sequencing was performed with immunoSEQ multiplex PCR; in TCRdb, only in-frame clones are kept and a portion is missing. Altogether roughly 160,000 clones are present, more than 65% being singletons, with the ten largest covering around 18%. The material sequenced was PBMCs or T cells enriched from blood (not recorded which). All receptors come from a man aged 60 to 75 who had recovered from COVID-19. Both conserved end residues are part of each CDR3. Each record gives: V gene, J gene, CDR3 protein.

TRBV28	TRBJ2-5	CASNTDRAETQYF
TRBV7-6	TRBJ2-2	CASRGRLATNTGELFF
TRBV14	TRBJ2-2	CASSPSTSTGELFF
TRBV28	TRBJ2-3	CASSLLSTTDTQYF
TRBV30	TRBJ1-5	CAWNSGTGGNQPQHF
TRBV5-5	TRBJ1-1	CASSPDTNTEAFF
TRBV5-6	TRBJ1-3	CASSPPRLTGGNTIYF
TRBV7-3	TRBJ2-1	CASSPNRRGGNEQFF
TRBV7-9	TRBJ2-3	CASSYSGTDTQYF
TRBV5-5	TRBJ1-2	CASSLDIGTGGKLRGYTF
TRBV5-1	TRBJ2-5	CASSLGLRGLGQETQYF
TRBV29-1	TRBJ1-1	CSVEDLMGAWGEAFF
TRBV12-3/TRBV12-4	TRBJ2-5	CASSLLSRETQYF
TRBV5-1	TRBJ2-1	CASSLRGQGDEQFF
TRBV9	TRBJ2-7	CASSVEEGQGYEQYF
TRBV28	TRBJ2-5	CASSFGRGETQYF
TRBV9	TRBJ2-7	CASSPKGLAFDEQYF
TRBV10-2	TRBJ2-1	CASSAGEYNEQFF
TRBV7-2	TRBJ2-3	CASMLAGGPTDTQYF
TRBV18	TRBJ1-5	CASSDTGFQPQHF
TRBV12-3/TRBV12-4	TRBJ1-5	CASSPAGGQPQHF
TRBV7-2	TRBJ2-7	CASSLPRQGYEQYF
TRBV7-9	TRBJ1-5	CASSFTGAGSNQPQHF
TRBV7-2	TRBJ1-1	CASSLAGQGATEAFF
TRBV9	TRBJ1-6	CASSIQGNNSPLHF
TRBV9	TRBJ2-2	CASSVEVLGGTGELFF
TRBV16	TRBJ1-2	CASRTPGQRFSGYTF
TRBV7-8	TRBJ2-1	CASSLAVGGAYNEQFF
TRBV11-2	TRBJ1-4	CASSPMRGLNEKLFF
TRBV9	TRBJ1-1	CASSVGPGELTEAFF
TRBV20-1	TRBJ2-7	CSASLGLWAGPGGTYEQYF
TRBV18	TRBJ1-2	CASSPQGQQPYGYTF
TRBV6-1	TRBJ1-6	CASSETRGNSPLHF
TRBV9	TRBJ2-5	CASSVAGGPRETQYF
TRBV28	TRBJ2-7	CASSLELGLAASYEQYF
TRBV6-5	TRBJ1-6	CASSYSRQGNSPLHF